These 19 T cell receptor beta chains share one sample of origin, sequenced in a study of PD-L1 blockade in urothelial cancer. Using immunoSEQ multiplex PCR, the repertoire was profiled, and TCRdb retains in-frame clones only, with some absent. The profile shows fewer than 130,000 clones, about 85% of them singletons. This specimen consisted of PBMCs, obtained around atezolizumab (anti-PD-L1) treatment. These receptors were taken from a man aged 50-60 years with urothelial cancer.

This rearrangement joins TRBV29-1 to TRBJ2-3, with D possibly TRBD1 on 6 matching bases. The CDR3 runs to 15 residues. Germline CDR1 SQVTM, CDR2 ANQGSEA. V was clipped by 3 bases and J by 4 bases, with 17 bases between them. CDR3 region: CSVDLWGRTADTQYF. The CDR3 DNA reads TGCAGCGTTGATCTCTGGGGGCGCACGGCAGATACGCAGTATTTT.

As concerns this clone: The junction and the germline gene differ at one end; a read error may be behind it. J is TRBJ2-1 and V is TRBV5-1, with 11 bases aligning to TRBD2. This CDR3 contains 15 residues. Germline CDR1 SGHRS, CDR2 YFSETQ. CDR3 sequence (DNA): TGCGCCAGCATCTTGGGGACTAGCGGTACCAATGAGCAGTTCTTC. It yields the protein CASILGTSGTNEQFF.

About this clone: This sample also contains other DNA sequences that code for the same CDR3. CDR3 in amino acids: CASSLNRYEQYF. The DNA of the CDR3 is TGTGCCAGCAGTTTAAACAGGTACGAGCAGTACTTC. The rearrangement uses TRBV28 and TRBJ2-7; TRBD1 is a possible D gene (5 bases). V was shortened by 2 bases and J by 4 bases, with 6 bases between the two germline ends. Germline CDR1 reads MDHEN; CDR2 reads SYDVKM. The CDR3 has 12 amino acids.

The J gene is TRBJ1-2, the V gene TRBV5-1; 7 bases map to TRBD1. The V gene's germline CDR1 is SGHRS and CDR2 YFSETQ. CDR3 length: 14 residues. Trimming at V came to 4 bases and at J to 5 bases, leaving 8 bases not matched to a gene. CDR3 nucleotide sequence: TGCGCCAGCAGCGGAACCGGGACAGCTTATGGCTACACCTTC. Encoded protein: CASSGTGTAYGYTF. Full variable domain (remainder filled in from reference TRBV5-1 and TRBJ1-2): KAGVTQTPRYLIKTRGQQVTLSCSPISGHRSVSWYQQTPGQGLQFLFEYFSETQRNKGNFPGRFSGRQFSNSRSEMNVSTLELGDSALYLCASSGTGTAYGYTFGSGTRLTVV.

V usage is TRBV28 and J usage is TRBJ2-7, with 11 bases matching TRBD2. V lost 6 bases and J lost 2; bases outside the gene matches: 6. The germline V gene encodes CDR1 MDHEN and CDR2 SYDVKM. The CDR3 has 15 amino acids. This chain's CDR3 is CASRTLAGGPYEQYF. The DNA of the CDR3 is TGTGCCAGCAGAACTCTAGCGGGAGGCCCCTACGAGCAGTACTTC.

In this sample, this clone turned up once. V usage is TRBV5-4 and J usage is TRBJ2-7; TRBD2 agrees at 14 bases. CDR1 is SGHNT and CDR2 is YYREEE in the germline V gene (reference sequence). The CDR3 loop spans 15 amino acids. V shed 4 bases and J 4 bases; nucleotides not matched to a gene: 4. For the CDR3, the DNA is TGTGCCAGCAGCCCGGGACTAGCGGGAGTTTACGAGCAGTACTTC. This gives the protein CASSPGLAGVYEQYF.

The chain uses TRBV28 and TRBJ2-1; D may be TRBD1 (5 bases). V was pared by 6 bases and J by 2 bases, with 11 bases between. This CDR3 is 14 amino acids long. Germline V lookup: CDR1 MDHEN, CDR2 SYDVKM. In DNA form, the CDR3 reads TGTGCCAGCAGGTATCGACAGACCTACAATGAGCAGTTCTTC. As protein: CASRYRQTYNEQFF.

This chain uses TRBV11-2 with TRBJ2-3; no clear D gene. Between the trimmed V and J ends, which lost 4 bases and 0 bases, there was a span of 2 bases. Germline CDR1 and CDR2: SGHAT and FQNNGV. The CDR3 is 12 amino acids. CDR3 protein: CASSSSTDTQYF. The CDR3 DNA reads TGTGCCAGCAGCTCTAGCACAGATACGCAGTATTTT.

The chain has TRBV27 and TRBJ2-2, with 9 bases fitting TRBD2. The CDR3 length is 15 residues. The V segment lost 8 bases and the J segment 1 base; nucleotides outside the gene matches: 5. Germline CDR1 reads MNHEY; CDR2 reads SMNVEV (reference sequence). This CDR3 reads CASRSSGKNTGELFF. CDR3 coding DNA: TGTGCCAGCCGTTCTAGCGGGAAGAACACCGGGGAGCTGTTTTTT.

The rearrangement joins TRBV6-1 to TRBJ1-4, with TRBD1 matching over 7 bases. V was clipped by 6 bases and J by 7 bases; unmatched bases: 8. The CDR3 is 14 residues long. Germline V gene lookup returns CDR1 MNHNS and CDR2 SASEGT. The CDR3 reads CASSGQEGGEKLFF. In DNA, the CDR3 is TGTGCCAGCAGCGGACAGGAGGGCGGTGAAAAACTGTTTTTT.

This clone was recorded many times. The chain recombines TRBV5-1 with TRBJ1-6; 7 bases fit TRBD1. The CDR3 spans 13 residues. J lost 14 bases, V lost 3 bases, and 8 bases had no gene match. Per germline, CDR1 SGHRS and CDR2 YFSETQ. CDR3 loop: CASSWETGLALHF. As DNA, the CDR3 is TGCGCCAGCAGCTGGGAGACAGGGCTGGCCCTCCACTTT.

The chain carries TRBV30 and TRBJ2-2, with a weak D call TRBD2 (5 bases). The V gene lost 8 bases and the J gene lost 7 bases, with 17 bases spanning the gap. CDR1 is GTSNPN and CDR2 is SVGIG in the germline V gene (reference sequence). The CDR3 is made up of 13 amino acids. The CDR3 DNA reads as TGTGCCCAGTCGGGAACTCGGGGCGGGGAGCTGTTTTTT. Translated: CAQSGTRGGELFF.

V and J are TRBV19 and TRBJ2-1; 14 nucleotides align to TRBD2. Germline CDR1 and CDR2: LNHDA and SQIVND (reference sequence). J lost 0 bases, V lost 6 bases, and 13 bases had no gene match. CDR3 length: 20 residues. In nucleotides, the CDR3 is TGTGCCAGTAGCGAAGACTCGGGACTAGCGGGAGCACCCTCCTACAATGAGCAGTTCTTC. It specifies CASSEDSGLAGAPSYNEQFF.

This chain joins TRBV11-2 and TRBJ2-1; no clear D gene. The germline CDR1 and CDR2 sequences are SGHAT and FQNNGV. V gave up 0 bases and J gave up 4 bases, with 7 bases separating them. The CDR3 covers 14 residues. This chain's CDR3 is CASSLEARYNEQFF. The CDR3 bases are TGTGCCAGCAGCTTAGAGGCTAGATACAATGAGCAGTTCTTC.

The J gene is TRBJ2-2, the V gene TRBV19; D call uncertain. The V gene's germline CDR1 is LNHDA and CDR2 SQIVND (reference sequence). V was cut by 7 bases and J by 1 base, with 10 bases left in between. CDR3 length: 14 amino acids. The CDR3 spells CASTPSWNTGELFF. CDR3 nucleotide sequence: TGTGCCAGTACCCCGAGTTGGAACACCGGGGAGCTGTTTTTT.

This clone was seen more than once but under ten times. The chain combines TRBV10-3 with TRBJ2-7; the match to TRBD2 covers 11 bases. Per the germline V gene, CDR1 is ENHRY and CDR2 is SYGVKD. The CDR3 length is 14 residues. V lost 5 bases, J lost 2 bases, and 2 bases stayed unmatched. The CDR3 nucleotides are TGTGCCATCAGTCCTAGCGGGAGGCCCTACGAGCAGTACTTC. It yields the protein CAISPSGRPYEQYF.

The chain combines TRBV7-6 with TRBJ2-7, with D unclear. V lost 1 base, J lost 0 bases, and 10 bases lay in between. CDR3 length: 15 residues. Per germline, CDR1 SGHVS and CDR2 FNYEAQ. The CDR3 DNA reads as TGTGCCAGCAGCTTAGACAGTACAATCTCCTACGAGCAGTACTTC. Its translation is CASSLDSTISYEQYF.

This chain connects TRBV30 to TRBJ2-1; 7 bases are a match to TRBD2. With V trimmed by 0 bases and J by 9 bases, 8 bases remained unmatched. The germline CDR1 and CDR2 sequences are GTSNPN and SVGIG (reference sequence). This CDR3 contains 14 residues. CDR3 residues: CAWSVRTSVVEQFF. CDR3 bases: TGTGCCTGGAGTGTAAGGACTAGTGTCGTTGAGCAGTTCTTC.

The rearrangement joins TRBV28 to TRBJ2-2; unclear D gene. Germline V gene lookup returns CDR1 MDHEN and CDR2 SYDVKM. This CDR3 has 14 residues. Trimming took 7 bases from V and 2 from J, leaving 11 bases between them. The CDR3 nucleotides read TGTGCCAGCACCACCGCACTCAACACCGGGGAGCTGTTTTTT. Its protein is CASTTALNTGELFF. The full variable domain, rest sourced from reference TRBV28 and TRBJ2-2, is DVKVTQSSRYLVKRTGEKVFLECVQDMDHENMFWYRQDPGLGLRLIYFSYDVKMKEKGDIPEGYSVSREKKERFSLILESASTNQTSMYLCASTTALNTGELFFGEGSRLTVL.